This paragraph covers one T cell receptor beta chain sequence. Germline CDR1 and CDR2: MNHEY and SVGAGI. Trimming removed 3 bases from V and 0 bases from J, with 15 bases in between. The CDR3 runs 16 residues. This entry comes from a study of blood T cell repertoires in COVID-19. Turning to the study itself: Collection of acute and convalescent COVID-19 samples took place in the United States, Italy and Spain.

Methods used by the authors: Amplification of reference gene primers provided the estimated nucleated cell counts. Sequencing used immunoSEQ multiplex PCR; TCRdb keeps in-frame clones, though not all of them. Clonal size and the V and J genes are those of that table, whereas D and trimming came from the DNA. The data show 350,000 or so clones, about nine tenths seen once. The clonotype originates from a woman younger than 45 who had been exposed to COVID-19. The chain recombines TRBV6-5 with TRBJ2-7; no clear D gene. The specimen sequenced was PBMCs or T cells enriched from blood (not recorded which). CDR3 sequence (DNA): TGTGCCAGCAGTTATAACCCCCAAGCGTACTCCTACGAGCAGTACTTC. Encoded protein: CASSYNPQAYSYEQYF.